Shown below are 16 T cell receptor beta chains from a single sample sequenced in a study of T-cell reconstitution after alpha-beta-depleted transplantation in children. The TCRbeta library incorporated unique molecular identifiers. In TCRdb, the PCR reads were re-called with MiXCR into one record per CDR3 protein. The sample includes 670,000 or so distinct CDR3 sequences, around 13% of them seen just once. Sequenced here: PBMCs, sampled before TCRalphabeta/CD19-depleted stem cell transplant. Every receptor here comes from a girl between 2 and 10 years old with congenital amegakaryocytic thrombocytopenia, due to receive a stem cell transplant.

This rearrangement joins TRBV12-3 or TRBV12-4 to TRBJ2-1; 7 bases are shared with TRBD2. V dropped 1 base and J dropped 2; count of bases not matched to a gene: 8. The CDR3 covers 17 residues. The CDR3: CASSLESRSGTYNEQFF. The DNA for the CDR3 is TGTGCCAGCAGTTTAGAGTCGAGGAGCGGGACCTACAATGAGCAGTTCTTC.

On this clonotype: A read error may explain this, as a much larger clone is one base away. The J gene is TRBJ1-1, the V gene TRBV12-3 or TRBV12-4; perhaps TRBD1 as D (5 bases). The germline V and J ends were trimmed by 4 bases and 1 base, with 16 bases remaining between them. The CDR3 runs 16 residues. The chain's CDR3 is CASSSGNGVWNTEAFF. The CDR3 nucleotides are TGTGCCAGCAGTTCAGGGAATGGGGTATGGAACACTGAAGCTTTCTTT.

Note on this clonotype: A much more abundant neighbour one base away suggests this may be a read error. The chain couples TRBV4-1 to TRBJ2-3, with D tentatively TRBD1 (6 bases). Germline values: CDR1 MGHRA, CDR2 YSYEKL. Trimming removed 1 base from V and 2 bases from J, with 19 bases in between. The length of the CDR3 is 18 residues. The CDR3 nucleotides read TGCGCCAGCAGCCAAGGTCCCCATCGACAGGAGTTCACAGATACGCAGTATTTT. Translation: CASSQGPHRQEFTDTQYF.

The chain uses TRBV29-1 and TRBJ2-7, with D possibly TRBD2 on 6 matching bases. This CDR3 is built from 15 residues. CDR1 SQVTM and CDR2 ANQGSEA come from the germline V gene. V dropped 0 bases and J dropped 2 bases, with 14 bases sitting between them. The CDR3 spells CSVEDTTRETYEQYF. The DNA for the CDR3 is TGCAGCGTTGAAGATACCACGCGGGAAACCTACGAGCAGTACTTC.

The sample holds many counts of this clonotype. The V call is TRBV20-1, the J call TRBJ1-5, with D possibly matching TRBD1 (6 bases). The CDR3 loop spans 16 amino acids. Deletions cut 0 bases from V and 2 bases from J, with 14 bases between. The germline V gene encodes CDR1 DFQATT and CDR2 SNEGSKA (reference sequence). The CDR3 nucleotides read TGCAGTGCTAGAGATTGGGCAGGGGTCGGCAATCAGCCCCAGCATTTT. It specifies CSARDWAGVGNQPQHF.

This clonotype was observed a handful of times. The rearrangement links TRBV20-1 to TRBJ2-7, with D possibly matching TRBD2 (6 bases). V lost 1 base and J 3 bases, leaving 16 bases between the germline ends. Germline assignment: CDR1 DFQATT and CDR2 SNEGSKA (reference sequence). This CDR3 is built from 15 residues. The chain's CDR3 is CSARVGGYGRYEQYF. As DNA, the CDR3 is TGCAGTGCTAGAGTTGGGGGGTACGGGCGCTACGAGCAGTACTTC.

This sequence joins TRBV30 and TRBJ1-6; 8 bases align to TRBD1. This CDR3 spans 16 amino acids. V was clipped by 7 bases and J by 8 bases; unmatched bases: 16. Germline V gene data show CDR1 as GTSNPN and CDR2 as SVGIG (reference sequence). The chain's CDR3 is CASINPDRGVYSPLHF. The CDR3 DNA follows: TGTGCCTCGATTAACCCCGACAGGGGTGTATATTCACCCCTCCACTTT. Looking up the rest from reference TRBV30 and TRBJ1-6 gives the full variable domain: SQTIHQWPATLVQPVGSPLSLECTVEGTSNPNLYWYRQAAGRGLQLLFYSVGIGQISSEVPQNLSASRPQDRQFILSSKKLLLSDSGFYLCASINPDRGVYSPLHFGNGTRLTVT.

This clonotype was observed many times. The V and J genes are TRBV6-5 and TRBJ2-3; 7 bases align to TRBD2. The germline V gene encodes CDR1 MNHEY and CDR2 SVGAGI. The CDR3 covers 16 residues. V lost 2 bases and J lost 3; bases outside the gene matches: 8. The CDR3 sequence is CASSYGAGLSTDTQYF. CDR3 sequence (DNA): TGTGCCAGCAGTTACGGGGCGGGACTAAGTACAGATACGCAGTATTTT.

The chain couples TRBV20-1 to TRBJ2-2; D uncertain. Deletions cut 7 bases from V and 6 bases from J, with 21 bases between. Germline loops: CDR1 DFQATT, CDR2 SNEGSKA (reference sequence). This CDR3 is 15 amino acids long. CDR3 region: CSVPQESVESGELFF. DNA for the CDR3: TGCAGTGTCCCCCAGGAGTCGGTAGAGTCCGGGGAGCTGTTTTTT.

This clonotype was seen only a few times. The chain joins TRBV4-1 to TRBJ2-1; 9 bases match TRBD1. Germline assignment: CDR1 MGHRA and CDR2 YSYEKL. This CDR3 comprises 16 residues. J lost 8 bases, V lost 4 bases, and 12 bases had no gene match. The CDR3 nucleotides are TGCGCCAGCAGCCTTGACGGGACAGGGAGTAAAGATGAGCAGTTCTTC. Translation gives CASSLDGTGSKDEQFF.

A word on this clonotype: This may be a read error: a much more frequent sequence differs by one nucleotide. As the CDR3 is not closed by the conserved phenylalanine or tryptophan, this likely results from a read error. J is TRBJ2-7 and V is TRBV5-1, with 8 bases that match TRBD2. With 6 bases clipped from V and 3 bases from J, the junction kept 5 bases outside the gene matches. From germline, CDR1 is SGHRS and CDR2 YFSETQ. The CDR3 spans 13 residues. The CDR3 DNA is TGCGCCAGCAAAACTACTAGCGGCTACGAGCAGTACATC. It translates to CASKTTSGYEQYI.

This clonotype was counted ten times or more. The V and J genes are TRBV25-1 and TRBJ1-1; a weak D match, TRBD1 (6 bases). Germline loops: CDR1 MGHDK, CDR2 SYGVNS. The CDR3 consists of 14 residues. The V gene lost 6 bases and the J gene lost 4 bases, with 15 bases spanning the gap. The CDR3 region has the DNA TGTGCCAGCAGCTTGTCCGGGGGGCTCACTGAAGCTTTCTTT. It specifies CASSLSGGLTEAFF.

This clonotype was picked up a small number of times. The V call is TRBV3-1, the J call TRBJ2-3; tentatively, D is TRBD2 (6 bases). CDR3 length: 15 residues. Germline CDR1 is LGHDT and CDR2 is YNNKEL (reference sequence). Trimming cost V 6 bases and J 0 bases, with 13 bases left between them. The CDR3 region is CASRRAGSSTDTQYF. In DNA, the CDR3 is TGTGCCAGCAGACGGGCGGGATCCAGCACAGATACGCAGTATTTT.

The genes are TRBV30 and TRBJ1-5; D perhaps matches TRBD1 (6 bases). Germline-derived CDR1 and CDR2 are GTSNPN and SVGIG (reference sequence). The CDR3 extends over 14 amino acids. V lost 5 bases and J lost 4, with 15 bases in between. CDR3 DNA: TGTGCCTGGGCGAGGACAGAGTTTAATCAGCCCCAGCATTTT. Protein: CAWARTEFNQPQHF.

Ten or more counts support this clonotype. The DNA of the CDR3 is TGCAGTGCCCCGCCTAGTCTTAGCACAGATACGCAGTATTTT. Its protein is CSAPPSLSTDTQYF. The chain has TRBV20-1 and TRBJ2-3; D not certain. Germline V gene sequence: CDR1 DFQATT, CDR2 SNEGSKA (reference sequence). The CDR3 is 14 residues long. The ends were cut back, 6 bases at V and 0 bases at J, with 13 bases in the middle.

This clonotype has ten or more counts. The rearrangement uses TRBV5-1 and TRBJ1-6; D is possibly TRBD1 (5 bases). The CDR3 has 14 amino acids. Trimming stripped 5 bases from V and 8 bases from J, with 14 bases between. Germline lookup yields CDR1 SGHRS and CDR2 YFSETQ. CDR3 amino acids: CASSAGTDHSPLHF. The CDR3 region has the DNA TGCGCCAGCAGTGCCGGGACGGACCATTCACCCCTCCACTTT.